The 22 T cell receptor beta chains listed next were all sequenced from one sample in a study of blood T cell repertoires in COVID-19. The assay was immunoSEQ multiplex PCR, and TCRdb's table has in-frame clones only and misses some. This sample carries about 150,000 clones, approximately 82% of them seen once, and the ten largest clones take around 15%. Sequencing was performed on peripheral blood. These TCRs come from a human donor with acute or convalescent COVID-19. The donor label of this sample is uncertain.

This clone was observed a handful of times. The chain employs TRBV6-6 and TRBJ2-1, with TRBD2 matching over 7 bases. The germline V gene encodes CDR1 MNHNY and CDR2 SVGAGI (reference sequence). Trimming at V came to 0 bases and at J to 10 bases, leaving 12 bases not matched to a gene. The CDR3 spans 16 residues. CDR3 protein: CASSYSSGAQPQEQFF. The CDR3 coding sequence is TGTGCCAGCAGTTACTCGAGCGGGGCACAACCGCAGGAGCAGTTCTTC.

V usage is TRBV4-1 and J usage is TRBJ1-6; 8 nucleotides align to TRBD1. Germline V gene data show CDR1 as MGHRA and CDR2 as YSYEKL. The CDR3 is 18 residues long. Losses at the gene ends were 0 bases for V and 0 bases for J; bases not matched to a gene: 4. Here the CDR3 DNA reads TGCGCCAGCAGCCAAGATTGGACAGGGAGCTCCTATAATTCACCCCTCCACTTT. Amino acids: CASSQDWTGSSYNSPLHF.

The rearrangement links TRBV25-1 to TRBJ1-5; the match to TRBD1 covers 7 bases. Per germline, CDR1 MGHDK and CDR2 SYGVNS. The CDR3 totals 14 residues. Trimming at V came to 6 bases and at J to 4 bases, leaving 6 bases not matched to a gene. This chain's CDR3 is CASRNQGDNQPQHF. DNA of the CDR3: TGTGCCAGCAGAAATCAGGGGGATAATCAGCCCCAGCATTTT.

This clone was detected once. The chain carries TRBV4-1 and TRBJ2-3; 10 bases agree with TRBD2. The CDR3 contains 17 residues. The V and J ends lost 4 bases and 1 base, in that order; junction bases with no gene match: 8. The germline V gene encodes CDR1 MGHRA and CDR2 YSYEKL. The CDR3 loop reads CASSPEGLAGGTDTQYF. The CDR3 DNA sequence: TGCGCCAGCAGCCCAGAAGGCCTAGCGGGGGGCACAGATACGCAGTATTTT.

The rearrangement links TRBV5-1 to TRBJ1-3; D unclear. In germline, CDR1 is SGHRS, CDR2 YFSETQ. With 0 bases removed from V and 7 bases from J, the gap between germline ends came to 5 bases. This CDR3 contains 12 residues. Here the CDR3 reads CASSLEHNTIYF. The CDR3 coding sequence is TGCGCCAGCAGCTTGGAGCACAACACCATATATTTT. The full variable domain, rest sourced from reference TRBV5-1 and TRBJ1-3, is KAGVTQTPRYLIKTRGQQVTLSCSPISGHRSVSWYQQTPGQGLQFLFEYFSETQRNKGNFPGRFSGRQFSNSRSEMNVSTLELGDSALYLCASSLEHNTIYFGEGSWLTVV.

This clone turned up a few times. The rearrangement uses TRBV7-2 and TRBJ2-1; possibly TRBD1 for D (7 bases). Germline values: CDR1 SGHTA, CDR2 FQGNSA. This CDR3 is built from 16 residues. Trimming removed 1 base at V and 6 bases at J, with 16 bases between. The CDR3 DNA follows: TGTGCCAGCAGCTTAGGAGACAGGGTGCGGGGCAATGAGCAGTTCTTC. Translating gives CASSLGDRVRGNEQFF. Drawing the rest from reference TRBV7-2 and TRBJ2-1, the complete variable domain is GAGVSQSPSNKVTEKGKDVELRCDPISGHTALYWYRQSLGQGLEFLIYFQGNSAPDKSGLPSDRFSAERTGGSVSTLTIQRTQQEDSAVYLCASSLGDRVRGNEQFFGPGTRLTVL.

The rearrangement uses TRBV6-6 and TRBJ1-5, with no clear D. Trimming took off 8 bases at V and 6 bases at J, with 14 bases between the two ends. Germline assignment: CDR1 MNHNY and CDR2 SVGAGI (reference sequence). The CDR3 has 13 residues. CDR3 coding DNA: TGTGCCAGCTCCAGTGGTACGGGTCAGCCCCAGCATTTT. This translates into CASSSGTGQPQHF.

V gene TRBV18 combines with J gene TRBJ2-5; a possible D gene is TRBD2 (5 bases). CDR3 length: 12 residues. Germline CDR1 and CDR2: KGHSH and LQKENI. V was trimmed by 7 bases and J by 5 bases, leaving 11 bases between them. In DNA, the CDR3 is TGTGCCAGCTGCGGGCTTGGGGAGACCCAGTACTTC. Protein product: CASCGLGETQYF.

This chain links TRBV5-1 with TRBJ1-2, with D possibly being TRBD1 (6 bases). Trimming removed 2 bases at V and 6 bases at J, with 14 bases between. Germline V gene lookup returns CDR1 SGHRS and CDR2 YFSETQ. This CDR3 comprises 14 residues. For the CDR3, the DNA is TGCGCCAGCAGCTTTACGGGGGGCAATGATGGCTACACCTTC. It codes for CASSFTGGNDGYTF.

This clone was recorded once. The genes are TRBV14 and TRBJ2-5, with D possibly TRBD2 on 5 matching bases. This CDR3 comprises 15 residues. CDR1 and CDR2 (germline): SGHDN, FVKESK. V was trimmed by 3 bases and J by 5 bases, leaving 16 bases between them. The CDR3 here is CASSQTTGYMETQYF. DNA for the CDR3: TGTGCCAGCAGCCAGACTACGGGATACATGGAGACCCAGTACTTC.

J is TRBJ2-4 and V is TRBV2, with 7 bases that match TRBD1. CDR3 length: 16 amino acids. Per the germline V gene, CDR1 is SNHLY and CDR2 is FYNNEI. V lost 5 bases, J lost 4 bases, and 11 bases stayed unmatched. The CDR3 is CASSFARQGLKNIQYF. CDR3 in DNA: TGTGCCAGCAGTTTTGCTCGACAGGGTTTGAAAAACATTCAGTACTTC. The variable domain in full, with the rest retrieved from reference TRBV2 and TRBJ2-4, is EPEVTQTPSHQVTQMGQEVILRCVPISNHLYFYWYRQILGQKVEFLVSFYNNEISEKSEIFDDQFSVERPDGSNFTLKIRSTKLEDSAMYFCASSFARQGLKNIQYFGAGTRLSVL.

This chain uses TRBV6-5 with TRBJ2-5, with TRBD2 as a possible D gene (6 bases). V was trimmed by 6 bases and J by 7 bases, leaving 12 bases between them. CDR3 length: 12 amino acids. In germline, CDR1 is MNHEY, CDR2 SVGAGI. The CDR3 reads CASSPSGGTQYF. Written as DNA, the CDR3 is TGTGCCAGCAGCCCCTCCGGGGGGACCCAGTACTTC.

The J gene is TRBJ2-5, the V gene TRBV3-1 (or the pseudogene TRBV3-2), with 9 bases fitting TRBD2. V lost 4 bases, J lost 1 base, and 1 base stayed unmatched. The CDR3 spans 14 residues. Per germline, CDR1 LGHDT and CDR2 YNNKEL (reference sequence). As DNA, the CDR3 is TGTGCCAGCAGCCCTAGCGGGGTCCAAGAGACCCAGTACTTC. This sequence encodes CASSPSGVQETQYF.

The J gene is TRBJ1-2, the V gene TRBV16; the match to TRBD1 covers 7 bases. This CDR3 has 13 amino acids. V gave up 4 bases and J gave up 3 bases; unmatched junction bases: 2. Germline V gene sequence: CDR1 KGHSY, CDR2 FQNENV. The chain's CDR3 is CASSRDRDYGYTF. The CDR3 DNA sequence: TGTGCCAGCAGCCGGGACAGAGACTATGGCTACACCTTC.

The rearrangement uses TRBV18 and TRBJ1-2; TRBD1 agrees at 7 bases. With 4 bases clipped from V and 4 bases from J, the junction kept 9 bases outside the gene matches. Germline V gives CDR1 KGHSH, CDR2 LQKENI. This CDR3 spans 15 amino acids. CDR3 sequence: CASSLTGDISYGYTF. In nucleotides, the CDR3 is TGTGCCAGCTCACTTACAGGGGATATCAGCTATGGCTACACCTTC.

The chain has TRBV6-1 and TRBJ1-2, with a weak D call TRBD1 (5 bases). The CDR3 sequence is 13 residues long. Germline CDR1 is MNHNS and CDR2 is SASEGT. Trimming cost V 2 bases and J 7 bases, with 11 bases left between them. The CDR3 reads CASSEITQGGYTF. CDR3 bases: TGTGCCAGCAGTGAAATCACCCAGGGTGGCTACACCTTC.

The genes are TRBV3-1 (or the pseudogene TRBV3-2) and TRBJ2-7, with 9 bases fitting TRBD1. This CDR3 has 16 amino acids. CDR1 is LGHDT and CDR2 is YNNKEL in the germline V gene (reference sequence). The trim removed 0 bases at V and 5 bases at J, leaving 8 bases unmatched. This chain's CDR3 is CASSQDLTGGTNEQYF. In DNA form, the CDR3 reads TGTGCCAGCAGCCAAGATTTGACAGGGGGGACGAACGAGCAGTACTTC.

This chain links TRBV9 with TRBJ1-2; no clear D gene. The CDR3 runs to 13 residues. The V gene's germline CDR1 is SGDLS and CDR2 YYNGEE. The germline V and J ends were trimmed by 5 bases and 2 bases, with 10 bases remaining between them. CDR3 coding DNA: TGTGCCAGCAGTCGACGGGAAAACTATGGCTACACCTTC. This sequence encodes CASSRRENYGYTF. Full variable domain (remainder filled in from reference TRBV9 and TRBJ1-2): DSGVTQTPKHLITATGQRVTLRCSPRSGDLSVYWYQQSLDQGLQFLIQYYNGEERAKGNILERFSAQQFPDLHSELNLSSLELGDSALYFCASSRRENYGYTFGSGTRLTVV.

This clone was seen just once. This chain uses TRBV19 with TRBJ2-1, with D uncertain. V lost 6 bases and J 6 bases, leaving 6 bases between the germline ends. This CDR3 has 11 amino acids. CDR1 and CDR2 (germline): LNHDA, SQIVND (reference sequence). This CDR3 is CASRALNEQFF. In DNA, the CDR3 is TGTGCCAGTAGGGCTCTCAATGAGCAGTTCTTC.

The CDR3 spells CASSRSGGGNQPQHF. For the CDR3, the DNA is TGTGCCAGTAGTCGGTCAGGGGGCGGCAATCAGCCCCAGCATTTT. The V gene is TRBV19, the J gene TRBJ1-5; 8 positions match TRBD1. The CDR3 totals 15 residues. V gave up 5 bases and J gave up 2 bases; unmatched junction bases: 5. Germline CDR1 LNHDA, CDR2 SQIVND (reference sequence). The variable domain in full, with the rest retrieved from reference TRBV19 and TRBJ1-5, is DGGITQSPKYLFRKEGQNVTLSCEQNLNHDAMYWYRQDPGQGLRLIYYSQIVNDFQKGDIAEGYSVSREKKESFPLTVTSAQKNPTAFYLCASSRSGGGNQPQHFGDGTRLSIL.

J is TRBJ1-1 and V is TRBV9, with D possibly matching TRBD1 (6 bases). CDR1 SGDLS and CDR2 YYNGEE come from the germline V gene. The CDR3 covers 14 residues. Trimming took off 2 bases at V and 6 bases at J, with 14 bases between the two ends. The CDR3 loop reads CASSVGAVEPEAFF. CDR3 DNA sequence: TGTGCCAGCAGCGTGGGGGCAGTTGAGCCTGAAGCTTTCTTT.

The sample holds one count of this clone. The V gene is TRBV5-1, the J gene TRBJ2-2, with D perhaps matching TRBD2 (5 bases). Germline CDR1 is SGHRS and CDR2 is YFSETQ. Trimming took off 1 base at V and 4 bases at J, with 14 bases between the two ends. This CDR3 is 16 amino acids long. The DNA for the CDR3 is TGCGCCAGCAGCTTGCTTATGGGGAGCAGCACCGGGGAGCTGTTTTTT. This gives the protein CASSLLMGSSTGELFF.